This T cell receptor (beta chain) stems from a study of blood T cell repertoires in COVID-19. This CDR3 spans 15 amino acids. V was pared by 5 bases and J by 1 base, with 14 bases between. The germline V gene encodes CDR1 SGHRS and CDR2 YFSETQ. Data came from immunoSEQ multiplex PCR; TCRdb stores just in-frame clones and leaves some out. Of about 160,000 clones in the sample, around 89% were seen once. The chain employs TRBV5-1 and TRBJ2-3; possibly TRBD2 for D (6 bases). The source material was peripheral blood. This clonotype was obtained from a man aged 55 to 70 with acute or convalescent COVID-19. The CDR3: CASRMGGTGTDTQYF. The CDR3 DNA sequence: TGCGCCAGCAGGATGGGGGGAACGGGCACAGATACGCAGTATTTT.